This paragraph covers one T cell receptor beta chain sequence. Its target is unknown. Per sample, extraction of total RNA gave at least 5.5 micrograms in every case. This sample was included in a study of blood T cells in healthy people across ages. Study-level findings and limits: Per million T cells, the diversity of TCR beta decreased roughly linearly as age advanced. Strongly correlated with naive T cell percentage was TCR beta diversity.

PCR was performed a second time for 7 to 11 cycles using a sample-barcoded 5' primer and a J-beta primer mix. From the 5' RACE reads, TCRdb called clonotypes with MiXCR, one entry per CDR3 protein. The table records more than 650,000 distinct CDR3 sequences, 22% of them present only once. CDR3 size: 13 residues. Trimming took off 6 bases at V and 5 bases at J, with 13 bases between the two ends. The chain carries TRBV12-3 or TRBV12-4 and TRBJ1-2, with unresolved D. The sequence was collected from a man aged 70-80 years in good health. Specimen: blood. The CDR3 is CASRLGRKYGYTF. CDR3 DNA: TGTGCCAGCAGATTGGGCAGGAAATATGGCTACACCTTC.